The TCR beta chain described here comes from a study of shared clonotypes between healthy human individuals. On the study more broadly: Researchers assigned three CD4 naive, three CD4 memory, two CD8 naive and one CD8 memory plate to each donor.

From germline, CDR1 is KGHSH and CDR2 LQKENI. The V and J ends lost 3 bases and 4 bases respectively, with 13 bases between them. The CDR3 sequence is 15 residues long. Tens of thousands of T cell genomes, or about 0.2 ug DNA, went into the sorted-subset replicate PCRs. Data came from immunoSEQ multiplex PCR; TCRdb stores just in-frame clones and leaves some out. The data hold around 2.5 million clones, with roughly 93% observed a single time. The source material was naive CD4+ T cells from PBMCs. Subset reported: CD45RA+ positively selected. The sequence came from a man between 18 and 35 years old in good health. Some clones in this sample may be carry-over from other donors' samples. V gene TRBV18 combines with J gene TRBJ1-5; D call uncertain. CDR3 sequence reads: CASSPSTSRNQPQHF. In nucleotides, the CDR3 is TGTGCCAGCTCACCCTCGACCAGTCGAAATCAGCCCCAGCATTTT.